This section outlines one TCR beta chain sequence together with its context. The sample originates from a study of human thymus T cells. The thymus tissue came from resections taken during corrective heart surgery. Here immunoSEQ multiplex PCR was the method, and the copy in TCRdb shows in-frame clones only, minus some. The table shows 100,000 to 150,000 clones, with just under 95% occurring only once. Sequenced input: thymus tissue. This clonotype was sampled from a boy under three years old with a congenital heart defect but otherwise immunologically healthy.

The CDR3 protein is CASSPPHSGGPDTQYF. The CDR3 DNA reads as TGTGCCAGCAGCCCCCCCCACAGCGGGGGTCCAGATACGCAGTATTTT. The chain joins TRBV7-9 to TRBJ2-3; 8 bases are a match to TRBD2. Germline values: CDR1 SEHNR, CDR2 FQNEAQ (reference sequence). This CDR3 has 16 amino acids. After removal of 5 bases from V and 4 bases from J, the junction contained 11 bases not matched to a gene.